The T cell receptor (beta chain) under discussion was sequenced for a study of control samples from healthy donors and cancer patients. The V end was cut by 4 bases, the J end by 1 base, with 7 bases between. This CDR3 comprises 12 residues. Germline assignment: CDR1 SQVTM and CDR2 ANQGSEA. Libraries were prepared by immunoSEQ multiplex PCR; TCRdb keeps only in-frame clonotypes and omits some of them. Of roughly 200,000 clones in the sample, 90% to 95% were seen once. The source is a man between 25 and 39 years old in good health. This sequence joins TRBV29-1 and TRBJ1-1; maybe TRBD1 (5 bases). Sequenced: blood. In nucleotides, the CDR3 is TGCAGCGTTGGTAGGGGGAACACTGAAGCTTTCTTT. Translating it yields CSVGRGNTEAFF. The variable domain in full, completed from reference TRBV29-1 and TRBJ1-1, reads SAVISQKPSRDICQRGTSLTIQCQVDSQVTMMFWYRQQPGQSLTLIATANQGSEATYESGFVIDKFPISRPNLTFSTLTVSNMSPEDSSIYLCSVGRGNTEAFFGQGTRLTVV.